The 4 T cell receptor beta chains below all came from one sample that was sequenced in a study of blood T cells in healthy people across ages. Sample-barcoded 5' priming and a J-beta primer mix drove a second PCR of roughly 7 to 11 cycles. TCRdb ran MiXCR on the 5' RACE reads and lists one entry per CDR3 protein. Among roughly 500,000 distinct CDR3 sequences, 25% to 30% were seen once, and the ten largest hold under 20%. Material for sequencing was blood. These receptors originate from a woman in her 70s in good health.

The chain employs TRBV5-1 and TRBJ2-5; D gene ambiguous. The CDR3 is 14 residues long. The germline V and J ends were trimmed by 3 bases and 3 bases, with 12 bases remaining between them. Germline V CDR1 and CDR2: SGHRS, YFSETQ. The CDR3 DNA sequence: TGCGCCAGCAGCTCGGTGGCCCGAGAAGAGACCCAGTACTTC. This encodes CASSSVAREETQYF.

This chain joins TRBV7-2 and TRBJ2-3, with a possible D match to TRBD2 (6 bases). Germline CDR1 is SGHTA and CDR2 is FQGNSA. The CDR3 length is 16 residues. V gave up 5 bases and J gave up 5 bases, with 20 bases separating them. CDR3 residues: CASSPSRRGTVDTQYF. CDR3 coding DNA: TGTGCCAGCAGCCCGAGTCGGCGGGGAACGGTAGATACGCAGTATTTT.

This clonotype was seen ten or more times. The chain is built from TRBV9 and TRBJ1-2; D uncertain. Trimming pared 3 bases from V and 4 bases from J, leaving 7 bases between. CDR3 length: 12 residues. Germline assignment: CDR1 SGDLS and CDR2 YYNGEE. DNA of the CDR3: TGTGCCAGCAGCGGCGAAGGCTATGGCTACACCTTC. Amino acid sequence: CASSGEGYGYTF.

The chain employs TRBV7-9 and TRBJ2-3, with 9 positions matching TRBD2. This CDR3 is 16 amino acids long. J was trimmed by 2 bases and V by 5 bases; bases with no gene match: 8. Germline V gene lookup returns CDR1 SEHNR and CDR2 FQNEAQ (reference sequence). The chain's CDR3 is CASSPLAGAYTDTQYF. The CDR3 nucleotides read TGTGCCAGCAGCCCGTTAGCGGGGGCTTACACAGATACGCAGTATTTT.